This T cell receptor beta chain was retrieved from a study of blood T cell repertoires in COVID-19. On the study more broadly: Acute and convalescent COVID-19 samples came from the United States, Italy and Spain. T cells, B-cell-depleted T cells, or PBMCs supplied cDNA or gDNA.

This clone occurred once. Original handling: Reference gene primer amplification gave nucleated cell count estimates. The protocol was immunoSEQ multiplex PCR, while the TCRdb copy is restricted to in-frame clones and leaves out a portion. V, J and clone size reflect that table, while D and trimming were determined from the DNA. Here the sample spans about 56,000 clones, roughly 86% being singletons. CDR3 length: 14 residues. Trimming at V came to 4 bases and at J to 6 bases, leaving 7 bases not matched to a gene. CDR1 is SGHRS, CDR2 YFSETQ, per germline. Sequenced input: peripheral blood. The receptor comes from an elderly woman with acute or convalescent COVID-19. V usage is TRBV5-1 and J usage is TRBJ2-7; the match to TRBD2 covers 10 bases. As DNA, the CDR3 is TGCGCCAGCAGCCCACTAGCGGGATCACGCGAGCAGTACTTC. This gives the protein CASSPLAGSREQYF.